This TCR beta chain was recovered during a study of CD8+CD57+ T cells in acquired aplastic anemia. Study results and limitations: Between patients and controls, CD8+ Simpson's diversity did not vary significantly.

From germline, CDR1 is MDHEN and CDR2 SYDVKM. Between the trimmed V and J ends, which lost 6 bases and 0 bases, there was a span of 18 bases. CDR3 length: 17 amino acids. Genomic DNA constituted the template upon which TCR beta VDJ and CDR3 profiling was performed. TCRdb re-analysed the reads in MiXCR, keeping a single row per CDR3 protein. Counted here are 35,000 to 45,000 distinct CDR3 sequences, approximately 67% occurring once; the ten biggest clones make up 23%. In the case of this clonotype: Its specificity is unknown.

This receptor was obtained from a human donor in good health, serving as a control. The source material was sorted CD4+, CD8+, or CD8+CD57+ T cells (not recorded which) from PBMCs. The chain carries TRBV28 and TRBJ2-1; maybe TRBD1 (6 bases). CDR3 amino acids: CASSRTGTQSSYNEQFF. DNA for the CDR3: TGTGCCAGCAGCCGAACAGGGACCCAAAGCTCCTACAATGAGCAGTTCTTC.